Only a few counts were recorded for the clone carrying this T cell receptor (beta chain). The record originates from a study of blood T cell repertoires in COVID-19. This table comes from immunoSEQ multiplex PCR, and its TCRdb copy is limited to in-frame clones, with some not included. Among about 470,000 clones listed, approximately 90% were seen once. Per the germline V gene, CDR1 is MNHEY and CDR2 is SMNVEV (reference sequence). J lost 2 bases, V lost 4 bases, and 6 bases had no gene match. This CDR3 region has 15 residues. This rearrangement joins TRBV27 to TRBJ2-7; TRBD2 matches 9 bases. The source material was PBMCs or T cells enriched from blood (not recorded which). The TCR was taken from a woman aged 18-29 years who had recovered from COVID-19. The CDR3 sequence: CASSSPIAGAYEQYF. CDR3 coding DNA: TGTGCCAGCAGTTCCCCTATAGCGGGGGCCTACGAGCAGTACTTC.